This is a list of T cell receptor beta chains from one sample in a study of shared clonotypes between healthy human individuals. Using immunoSEQ multiplex PCR, the repertoire was profiled, and TCRdb retains in-frame clones only, with some absent. The sample has under 2,500,000 clones, 90% to 97% seen once. The specimen sequenced was naive CD4+ T cells sorted from blood. All receptors derive from a man aged 18-30 years in good health. CDR3s include the opening cysteine and the closing phenylalanine or tryptophan. The order of the fields is V gene, D gene, clone size, J gene, CDR3 protein, CDR3 DNA. The D gene is left open where the match is weak. Rows give clone size only sometimes, using once, few, many, or a class for an expanded clone.

V gene: TRBV6-5
D gene: -
clone size: -
J gene: TRBJ2-6
CDR3 protein: CASSSASGANVLTF
CDR3 DNA: TGTGCCAGCAGTTCCGCCTCTGGGGCCAACGTCCTGACTTTC

V gene: TRBV10-3
D gene: -
clone size: -
J gene: TRBJ2-7
CDR3 protein: CAISHGQQGYEQYF
CDR3 DNA: TGTGCCATCAGCCATGGACAGCAAGGCTACGAGCAGTACTTC

V gene: TRBV18
D gene: -
clone size: once
J gene: TRBJ2-2
CDR3 protein: CASSPAVRVVNTGELFF
CDR3 DNA: TGTGCCAGCTCCCCCGCGGTGCGGGTAGTGAACACCGGGGAGCTGTTTTTT

V gene: TRBV10-2
D gene: -
clone size: few
J gene: TRBJ1-6
CDR3 protein: CASRDSTYNSPLHF
CDR3 DNA: TGCGCCAGCAGAGACAGTACCTATAATTCACCCCTCCACTTT

V gene: TRBV15
D gene: -
clone size: -
J gene: TRBJ2-5
CDR3 protein: CATSKGRETQYF
CDR3 DNA: TGTGCCACCAGCAAAGGGCGAGAGACCCAGTACTTC

V gene: TRBV7-9
D gene: -
clone size: -
J gene: TRBJ1-2
CDR3 protein: CASSLATLLDYGYTF
CDR3 DNA: TGTGCCAGCAGCTTAGCGACACTCCTGGACTATGGCTACACCTTC

V gene: TRBV6-1
D gene: -
clone size: -
J gene: TRBJ1-2
CDR3 protein: CASSWGEYGYGYTF
CDR3 DNA: TGTGCCAGCAGTTGGGGGGAATATGGCTATGGCTACACCTTC

V gene: TRBV6-5
D gene: TRBD1
clone size: -
J gene: TRBJ2-7
CDR3 protein: CASSYATGQQYF
CDR3 DNA: TGTGCCAGCAGTTACGCGACAGGGCAGCAGTACTTC

V gene: TRBV7-3
D gene: -
clone size: -
J gene: TRBJ2-3
CDR3 protein: CASSLSRTDTQYF
CDR3 DNA: TGTGCCAGCAGCTTAAGTCGCACAGATACGCAGTATTTT

V gene: TRBV7-6
D gene: -
clone size: -
J gene: TRBJ2-7
CDR3 protein: CASSLADGYEQYF
CDR3 DNA: TGTGCCAGCAGCTTAGCGGACGGCTACGAGCAGTACTTC

V gene: TRBV28
D gene: -
clone size: -
J gene: TRBJ1-4
CDR3 protein: CASSLVGATNEKLFF
CDR3 DNA: TGTGCCAGCAGTTTAGTGGGGGCCACTAATGAAAAACTGTTTTTT

V gene: TRBV27
D gene: -
clone size: -
J gene: TRBJ1-5
CDR3 protein: CASSLSGHQPQHF
CDR3 DNA: TGTGCCAGCAGTTTATCGGGCCATCAGCCCCAGCATTTT

V gene: TRBV28
D gene: -
clone size: -
J gene: TRBJ1-5
CDR3 protein: CASSFPRPVNQPQHF
CDR3 DNA: TGTGCCAGCAGTTTCCCCCGACCCGTCAATCAGCCCCAGCATTTT

V gene: TRBV6-6
D gene: -
clone size: -
J gene: TRBJ1-2
CDR3 protein: CASRDPNYGYTF
CDR3 DNA: TGTGCCAGCAGGGACCCTAACTATGGCTACACCTTC

V gene: TRBV15
D gene: -
clone size: -
J gene: TRBJ2-7
CDR3 protein: CATSRVVAAPYEQYF
CDR3 DNA: TGTGCCACCAGCAGAGTCGTGGCAGCTCCCTACGAGCAGTACTTC

V gene: TRBV30
D gene: -
clone size: -
J gene: TRBJ2-3
CDR3 protein: CAWSVLIGGTDTQYF
CDR3 DNA: TGTGCCTGGAGTGTACTAATCGGAGGCACAGATACGCAGTATTTT

V gene: TRBV5-5
D gene: -
clone size: -
J gene: TRBJ1-5
CDR3 protein: CASSLGAEDYQPQHF
CDR3 DNA: TGTGCCAGCAGCTTGGGGGCAGAAGATTATCAGCCCCAGCATTTT

V gene: TRBV30
D gene: -
clone size: -
J gene: TRBJ2-3
CDR3 protein: CAWSVPGPDTQYF
CDR3 DNA: TGTGCCTGGAGTGTACCGGGTCCAGATACGCAGTATTTT

V gene: TRBV28
D gene: -
clone size: -
J gene: TRBJ2-2
CDR3 protein: CASSLGGATTGELFF
CDR3 DNA: TGTGCCAGCAGTTTGGGGGGGGCAACCACCGGGGAGCTGTTTTTT

V gene: TRBV18
D gene: TRBD1
clone size: -
J gene: TRBJ1-4
CDR3 protein: CASSRTGGIEEKLFF
CDR3 DNA: TGTGCCAGCTCACGAACAGGGGGGATTGAAGAAAAACTGTTTTTT

V gene: TRBV10-2
D gene: -
clone size: -
J gene: TRBJ1-1
CDR3 protein: CASSSGLPEAFF
CDR3 DNA: TGCGCCAGCAGCTCAGGGCTCCCTGAAGCTTTCTTT

V gene: TRBV4-1
D gene: TRBD1
clone size: -
J gene: TRBJ2-1
CDR3 protein: CASSQDGDRVHNEQFF
CDR3 DNA: TGCGCCAGCAGCCAAGATGGGGACAGGGTGCACAATGAGCAGTTCTTC

V gene: TRBV29-1
D gene: -
clone size: -
J gene: TRBJ2-5
CDR3 protein: CSVGRVYQETQYF
CDR3 DNA: TGCAGCGTTGGCAGGGTGTACCAAGAGACCCAGTACTTC

V gene: TRBV18
D gene: -
clone size: -
J gene: TRBJ2-3
CDR3 protein: CASSPLPPGLTDTQYF
CDR3 DNA: TGTGCCAGCTCACCACTACCACCGGGGCTCACAGATACGCAGTATTTT

V gene: TRBV6-1
D gene: TRBD2
clone size: -
J gene: TRBJ2-7
CDR3 protein: CASSEVLAGTSSYEQYF
CDR3 DNA: TGTGCCAGCAGTGAGGTTCTAGCGGGCACCAGCTCCTACGAGCAGTACTTC

V gene: TRBV10-2
D gene: -
clone size: -
J gene: TRBJ2-1
CDR3 protein: CASSELGGGVYEQFF
CDR3 DNA: TGCGCCAGCAGTGAACTGGGAGGAGGTGTTTATGAGCAGTTCTTC

V gene: TRBV6-6
D gene: -
clone size: -
J gene: TRBJ1-1
CDR3 protein: CASNFGVGDTEAFF
CDR3 DNA: TGTGCCAGCAATTTCGGGGTCGGGGACACTGAAGCTTTCTTT

V gene: TRBV10-3
D gene: -
clone size: -
J gene: TRBJ1-2
CDR3 protein: CAISESWVYGYTF
CDR3 DNA: TGTGCCATCAGTGAGTCGTGGGTCTATGGCTACACCTTC

V gene: TRBV7-2
D gene: -
clone size: -
J gene: TRBJ1-1
CDR3 protein: CASSLALTSPAVF
CDR3 DNA: TGTGCCAGCAGCTTAGCGCTCACGTCCCCCGCTGTCTTT

V gene: TRBV10-1
D gene: TRBD2
clone size: -
J gene: TRBJ2-3
CDR3 protein: CASSDGSSGVRDTQYF
CDR3 DNA: TGCGCCAGCAGTGACGGTTCTAGCGGGGTGAGAGATACGCAGTATTTT

V gene: TRBV5-6
D gene: -
clone size: -
J gene: TRBJ2-3
CDR3 protein: CASSPYLAGTDTQYF
CDR3 DNA: TGTGCCAGCAGCCCCTACCTTGCCGGGACAGATACGCAGTATTTT

V gene: TRBV19
D gene: -
clone size: -
J gene: TRBJ1-2
CDR3 protein: CASSIDPSYGYTF
CDR3 DNA: TGTGCCAGTAGTATAGATCCCAGCTATGGCTACACCTTC

V gene: TRBV29-1
D gene: -
clone size: -
J gene: TRBJ1-1
CDR3 protein: CSGMTAENTEAFF
CDR3 DNA: TGCAGCGGGATGACGGCCGAGAACACTGAAGCTTTCTTT

V gene: TRBV7-9
D gene: -
clone size: -
J gene: TRBJ1-1
CDR3 protein: CASSLDFTEAFF
CDR3 DNA: TGTGCCAGCAGCTTAGATTTCACTGAAGCTTTCTTT

V gene: TRBV10-1
D gene: TRBD1
clone size: -
J gene: TRBJ2-2
CDR3 protein: CASSESRRGFGELFF
CDR3 DNA: TGCGCCAGCAGTGAGTCACGCAGGGGGTTCGGGGAGCTGTTTTTT